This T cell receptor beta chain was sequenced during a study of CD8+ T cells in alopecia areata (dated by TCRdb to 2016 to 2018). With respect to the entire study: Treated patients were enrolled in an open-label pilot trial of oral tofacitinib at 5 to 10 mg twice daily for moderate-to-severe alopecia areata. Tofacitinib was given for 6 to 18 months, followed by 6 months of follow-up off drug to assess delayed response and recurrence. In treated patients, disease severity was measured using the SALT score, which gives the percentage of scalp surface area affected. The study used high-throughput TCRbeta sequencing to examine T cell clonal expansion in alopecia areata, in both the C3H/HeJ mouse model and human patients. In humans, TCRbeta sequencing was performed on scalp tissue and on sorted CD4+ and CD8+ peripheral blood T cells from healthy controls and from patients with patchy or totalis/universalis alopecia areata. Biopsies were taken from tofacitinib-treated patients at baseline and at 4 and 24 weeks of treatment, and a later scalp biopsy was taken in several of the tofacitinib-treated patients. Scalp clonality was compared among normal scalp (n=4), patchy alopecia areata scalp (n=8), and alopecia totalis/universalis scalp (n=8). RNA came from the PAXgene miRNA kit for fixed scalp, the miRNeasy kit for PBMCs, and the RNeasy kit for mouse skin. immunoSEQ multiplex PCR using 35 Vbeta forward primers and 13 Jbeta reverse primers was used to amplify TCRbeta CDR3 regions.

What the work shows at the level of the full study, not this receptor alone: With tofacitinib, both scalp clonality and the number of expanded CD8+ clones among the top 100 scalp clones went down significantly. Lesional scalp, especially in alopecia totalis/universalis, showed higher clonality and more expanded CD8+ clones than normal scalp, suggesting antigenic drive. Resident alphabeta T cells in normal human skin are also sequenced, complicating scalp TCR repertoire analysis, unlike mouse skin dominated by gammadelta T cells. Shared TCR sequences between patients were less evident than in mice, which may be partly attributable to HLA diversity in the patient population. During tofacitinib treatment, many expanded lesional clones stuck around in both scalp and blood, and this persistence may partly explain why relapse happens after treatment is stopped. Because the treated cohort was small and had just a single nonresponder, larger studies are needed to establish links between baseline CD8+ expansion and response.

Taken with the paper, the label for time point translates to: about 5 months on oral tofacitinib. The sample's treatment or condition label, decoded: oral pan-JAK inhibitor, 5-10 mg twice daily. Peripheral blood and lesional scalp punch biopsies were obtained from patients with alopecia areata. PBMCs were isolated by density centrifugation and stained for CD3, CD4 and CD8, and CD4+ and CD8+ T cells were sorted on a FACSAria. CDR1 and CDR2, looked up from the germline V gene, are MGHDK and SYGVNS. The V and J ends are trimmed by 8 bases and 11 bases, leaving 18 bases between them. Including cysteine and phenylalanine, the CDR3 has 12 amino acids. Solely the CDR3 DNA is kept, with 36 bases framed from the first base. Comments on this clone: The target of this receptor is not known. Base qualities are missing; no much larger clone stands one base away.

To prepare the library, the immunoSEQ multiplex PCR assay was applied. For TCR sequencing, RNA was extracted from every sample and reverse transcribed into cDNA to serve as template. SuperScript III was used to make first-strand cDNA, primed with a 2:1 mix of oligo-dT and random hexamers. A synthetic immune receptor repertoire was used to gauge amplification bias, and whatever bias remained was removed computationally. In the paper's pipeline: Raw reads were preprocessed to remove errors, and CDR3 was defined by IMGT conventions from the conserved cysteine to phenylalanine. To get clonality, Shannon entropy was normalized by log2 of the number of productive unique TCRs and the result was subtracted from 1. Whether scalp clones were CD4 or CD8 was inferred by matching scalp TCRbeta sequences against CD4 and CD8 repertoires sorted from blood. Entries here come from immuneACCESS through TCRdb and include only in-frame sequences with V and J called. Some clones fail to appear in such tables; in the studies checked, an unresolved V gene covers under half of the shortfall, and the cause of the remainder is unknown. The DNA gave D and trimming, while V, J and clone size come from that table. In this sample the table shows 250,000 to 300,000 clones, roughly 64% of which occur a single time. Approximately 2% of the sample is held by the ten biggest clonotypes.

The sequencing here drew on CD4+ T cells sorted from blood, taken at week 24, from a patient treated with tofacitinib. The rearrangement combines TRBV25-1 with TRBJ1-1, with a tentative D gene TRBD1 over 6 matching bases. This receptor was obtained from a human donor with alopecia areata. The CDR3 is CASHTPDSGAFF. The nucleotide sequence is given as TGTGCCAGCCATACCCCGGACAGTGGGGCTTTCTTT.